One and the same sample provided the 5 T cell receptor beta chains below, sequenced in a study of tumor-infiltrating lymphocytes in localized non-small cell lung cancer. TCRdb's table, derived via immunoSEQ multiplex PCR, lists solely in-frame clones and lacks some. The sample consists of approximately 11,000 clones, around 57% of them appearing once. The sample consisted of lung tumor tissue. These TCRs come from a human donor with non-small cell lung cancer.

J is TRBJ2-3 and V is TRBV4-3; a weak D match, TRBD2 (6 bases). V was trimmed by 5 bases and J by 2 bases, leaving 14 bases between them. The germline gives CDR1 LGHNA, CDR2 YSLEER. The CDR3 sequence is 15 residues long. The CDR3 sequence: CASSWGLPDTDTQYF. CDR3 bases: TGCGCCAGCAGCTGGGGACTTCCCGACACAGATACGCAGTATTTT.

This clone was counted between two and nine times. The chain joins TRBV6-1 to TRBJ2-7, with TRBD1 matching 9 bases. Losses at the gene ends were 4 bases for V and 3 bases for J; bases not matched to a gene: 7. Germline loops: CDR1 MNHNS, CDR2 SASEGT. The CDR3 consists of 15 residues. CDR3 amino acids: CASSVGDRAIYEQYF. The CDR3 DNA is TGTGCCAGCAGTGTTGGGGACAGGGCTATCTACGAGCAGTACTTC.

This chain links TRBV7-9 with TRBJ1-2; tentative D call: TRBD1 (6 bases). Looked up from germline, CDR1 is SEHNR and CDR2 is FQNEAQ (reference sequence). The CDR3 is 15 residues long. The germline V and J ends were trimmed by 1 base and 6 bases, with 15 bases remaining between them. DNA for the CDR3: TGTGCCAGCAGCTTAGGGAGGGGGGGAGACCATGGCTACACCTTC. Its protein is CASSLGRGGDHGYTF.

This chain joins TRBV5-6 and TRBJ2-3, with a tentative D call TRBD1 (6 bases). The length of the CDR3 is 14 residues. CDR1 is SGHDT, CDR2 YYEEEE, per germline. V was trimmed by 6 bases and J by 3 bases, leaving 14 bases between them. The CDR3 loop reads CASTFIRGTDTQYF. CDR3 DNA: TGTGCCAGCACCTTTATCAGGGGAACAGATACGCAGTATTTT.

The chain couples TRBV5-1 to TRBJ2-5; no clear D gene. Germline CDR1 is SGHRS and CDR2 is YFSETQ. This CDR3 comprises 15 residues. The V and J ends lost 3 bases and 0 bases respectively, with 12 bases between them. CDR3 region: CASSYILANQETQYF. CDR3 bases: TGCGCCAGCAGCTATATTTTGGCAAACCAAGAGACCCAGTACTTC.